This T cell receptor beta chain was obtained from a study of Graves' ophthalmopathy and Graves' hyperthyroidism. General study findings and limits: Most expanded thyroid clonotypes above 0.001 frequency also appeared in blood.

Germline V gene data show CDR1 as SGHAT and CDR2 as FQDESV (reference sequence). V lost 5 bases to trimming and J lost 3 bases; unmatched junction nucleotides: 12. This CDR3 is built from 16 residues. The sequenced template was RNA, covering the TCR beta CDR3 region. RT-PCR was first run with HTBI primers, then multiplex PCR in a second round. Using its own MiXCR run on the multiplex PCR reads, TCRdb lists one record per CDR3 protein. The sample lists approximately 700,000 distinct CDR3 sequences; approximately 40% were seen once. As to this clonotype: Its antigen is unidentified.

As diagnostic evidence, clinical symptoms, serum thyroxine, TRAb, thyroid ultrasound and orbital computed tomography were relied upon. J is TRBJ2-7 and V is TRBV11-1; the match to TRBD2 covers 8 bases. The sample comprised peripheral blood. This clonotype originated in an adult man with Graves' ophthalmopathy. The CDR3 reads CASSPGTSYGLYEQYF. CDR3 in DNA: TGTGCCAGCAGCCCCGGGACTAGTTATGGCCTCTACGAGCAGTACTTC.